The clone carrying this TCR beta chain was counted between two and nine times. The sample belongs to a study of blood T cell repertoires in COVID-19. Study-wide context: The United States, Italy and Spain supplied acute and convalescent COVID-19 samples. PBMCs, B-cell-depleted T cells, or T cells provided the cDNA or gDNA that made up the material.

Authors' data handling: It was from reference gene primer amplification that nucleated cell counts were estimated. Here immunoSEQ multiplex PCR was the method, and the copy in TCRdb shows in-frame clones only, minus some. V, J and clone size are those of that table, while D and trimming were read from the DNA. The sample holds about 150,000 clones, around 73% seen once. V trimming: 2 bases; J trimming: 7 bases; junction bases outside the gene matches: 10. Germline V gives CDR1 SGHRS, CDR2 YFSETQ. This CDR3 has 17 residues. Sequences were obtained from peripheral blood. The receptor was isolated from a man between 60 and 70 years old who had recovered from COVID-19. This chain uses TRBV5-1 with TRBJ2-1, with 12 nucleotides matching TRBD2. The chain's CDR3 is CASSFLGTSGPYNEQFF. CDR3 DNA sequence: TGCGCCAGCAGCTTCCTCGGGACTAGCGGGCCTTATAATGAGCAGTTCTTC.